Each of the 11 T cell receptor beta chains below was sequenced from the same sample in a study of identifying expanded T cells in peripheral blood. Assay used: immunoSEQ multiplex PCR; TCRdb lists only in-frame clones, some missing. The sample carries roughly 100,000 clones, around nine tenths recorded once. Sample: blood. The receptors here all came from a person aged 18-70 years in good health.

The chain is built from TRBV19 and TRBJ2-1; maybe TRBD2 (6 bases). Germline-derived CDR1 and CDR2 are LNHDA and SQIVND (reference sequence). The CDR3 runs 14 residues. Trimming took off 4 bases at V and 0 bases at J, with 7 bases between the two ends. The DNA for the CDR3 is TGTGCCAGTAGTAGGGGACTCTCCTACAATGAGCAGTTCTTC. Its translation is CASSRGLSYNEQFF. Full variable domain (outside the CDR3, taken from reference TRBV19 and TRBJ2-1): DGGITQSPKYLFRKEGQNVTLSCEQNLNHDAMYWYRQDPGQGLRLIYYSQIVNDFQKGDIAEGYSVSREKKESFPLTVTSAQKNPTAFYLCASSRGLSYNEQFFGPGTRLTVL.

The V gene is TRBV15, the J gene TRBJ2-7; 14 bases map to TRBD2. V lost 5 bases and J lost 8; bases outside the gene matches: 5. The CDR3 sequence is 14 residues long. Germline-derived CDR1 and CDR2 are LNHNV and YYDKDF (reference sequence). CDR3 in amino acids: CATSRTSGRTQQYF. DNA of the CDR3: TGTGCCACCAGCCGGACTAGCGGGAGGACGCAGCAGTACTTC.

This chain uses TRBV4-1 with TRBJ2-7; 8 bases are a match to TRBD1. This CDR3 region has 14 residues. After removal of 1 base from V and 5 bases from J, the junction contained 4 bases not matched to a gene. Per the germline V gene, CDR1 is MGHRA and CDR2 is YSYEKL. The DNA for the CDR3 is TGCGCCAGCAGCCAAGTCCACAGGGGGGACGAGCAGTACTTC. This sequence encodes CASSQVHRGDEQYF.

The rearrangement links TRBV7-3 to TRBJ2-5; D ambiguous. This CDR3 comprises 13 residues. Germline V gives CDR1 SGHTA, CDR2 FQGTGA. The V end lost 5 bases, the J end lost 1 base, and 8 bases lay between the germline ends. CDR3 sequence: CASSPGPQETQYF. The CDR3 region has the DNA TGTGCCAGCAGCCCTGGACCCCAAGAGACCCAGTACTTC.

The chain employs TRBV10-3 and TRBJ2-7, with 8 positions matching TRBD1. CDR3 length: 14 residues. Germline V gene lookup returns CDR1 ENHRY and CDR2 SYGVKD. After removal of 1 base from V and 4 bases from J, the junction contained 3 bases not matched to a gene. Here the CDR3 DNA reads TGTGCCATCAGTGAGTACAGGGGGGAATACGAGCAGTACTTC. Protein product: CAISEYRGEYEQYF.

This clone was picked up one time. The genes are TRBV15 and TRBJ1-1; D call uncertain. Trimming stripped 0 bases from V and 5 bases from J, with 7 bases between. The CDR3 length is 13 residues. Per germline, CDR1 LNHNV and CDR2 YYDKDF (reference sequence). CDR3 nucleotide sequence: TGTGCCACCAGCAGAGAGGCGGGAACTGAAGCTTTCTTT. Translating it yields CATSREAGTEAFF.

This chain joins TRBV2 and TRBJ1-4; D unclear. The CDR3 has 14 amino acids. Germline values: CDR1 SNHLY, CDR2 FYNNEI. V was pared by 3 bases and J by 0 bases, with 5 bases between. CDR3 coding DNA: TGTGCCAGCAGTGAGCTTGCAACTAATGAAAAACTGTTTTTT. This sequence encodes CASSELATNEKLFF.

This chain links TRBV6-6 with TRBJ2-5; perhaps D is TRBD1 or TRBD2 (5 bases each). The germline V and J ends were trimmed by 5 bases and 5 bases, with 6 bases remaining between them. Germline lookup yields CDR1 MNHNY and CDR2 SVGAGI (reference sequence). The CDR3 runs 11 residues. CDR3 region: CASSGTETQYF. In nucleotides, the CDR3 is TGTGCCAGCAGTGGGACGGAGACCCAGTACTTC.

This rearrangement joins TRBV27 to TRBJ2-5; D not certain. Germline V gene lookup returns CDR1 MNHEY and CDR2 SMNVEV (reference sequence). This CDR3 has 14 amino acids. Trimming shortened V by 2 bases and J by 4 bases, and 11 bases separated the two germline ends. The CDR3 reads CASSLRPLGETQYF. The CDR3 DNA reads TGTGCCAGCAGTTTACGACCATTGGGAGAGACCCAGTACTTC.

This chain links TRBV6-5 with TRBJ1-4, with 8 bases that match TRBD1. The CDR3 loop spans 15 amino acids. CDR1 MNHEY and CDR2 SVGAGI come from the germline V gene. V was clipped by 2 bases and J by 8 bases; unmatched bases: 7. The CDR3 here is CASSYGDRPGEKLFF. Written as DNA, the CDR3 is TGTGCCAGCAGTTACGGGGACAGGCCGGGCGAAAAACTGTTTTTT.

The chain uses TRBV27 and TRBJ2-1; D is undetermined. The CDR3 has 14 residues. Trimming shortened V by 3 bases and J by 0 bases, and 6 bases separated the two germline ends. Germline V gene lookup returns CDR1 MNHEY and CDR2 SMNVEV (reference sequence). Written as DNA, the CDR3 is TGTGCCAGCAGTTTCCCCGGCTCCTACAATGAGCAGTTCTTC. It encodes CASSFPGSYNEQFF.